This T cell receptor (beta chain) was captured by sequencing in a study of blood T cell repertoires in COVID-19. The wider study: In each case, the material was cDNA or gDNA derived from T cells, B-cell-depleted T cells, or PBMCs.

CDR1 and CDR2 from the germline V gene are MDHEN and SYDVKM. The CDR3 totals 15 residues. Trimming stripped 8 bases from V and 1 base from J, with 16 bases between. In this sample, this clone turned up once. In the authors' workflow: Nucleated cell number was recorded as an estimate derived from reference gene primer amplification. TCRdb keeps only in-frame clones here, not all; method: immunoSEQ multiplex PCR. Clone size and V and J calls were adopted from that table, with D and trimming inferred from the DNA. The sample has some 90,000 clones, roughly nine tenths seen once. The sequence was obtained from a man over 45 with acute or convalescent COVID-19. The chain is built from TRBV28 and TRBJ2-3; the D gene is possibly TRBD2 (5 bases). The sequenced sample was peripheral blood. CDR3: CASYSAEGGTDTQYF. CDR3 DNA sequence: TGTGCCAGCTACTCCGCCGAGGGAGGCACAGATACGCAGTATTTT.